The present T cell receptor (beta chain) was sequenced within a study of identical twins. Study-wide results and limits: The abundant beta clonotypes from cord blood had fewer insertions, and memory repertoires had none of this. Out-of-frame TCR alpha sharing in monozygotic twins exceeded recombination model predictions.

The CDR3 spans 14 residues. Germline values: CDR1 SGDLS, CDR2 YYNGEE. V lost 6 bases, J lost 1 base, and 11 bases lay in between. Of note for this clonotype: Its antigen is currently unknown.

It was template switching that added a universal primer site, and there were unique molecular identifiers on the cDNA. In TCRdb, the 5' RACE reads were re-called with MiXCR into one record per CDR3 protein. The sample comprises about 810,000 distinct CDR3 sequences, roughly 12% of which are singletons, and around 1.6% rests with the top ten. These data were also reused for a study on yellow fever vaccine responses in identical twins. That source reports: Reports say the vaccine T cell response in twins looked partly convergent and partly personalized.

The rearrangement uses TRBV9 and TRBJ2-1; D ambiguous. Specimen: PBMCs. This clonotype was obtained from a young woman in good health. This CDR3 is CASTSQASYNEQFF. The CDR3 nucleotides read TGTGCCAGCACTTCTCAGGCTTCCTACAATGAGCAGTTCTTC. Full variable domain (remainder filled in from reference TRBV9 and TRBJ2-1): DSGVTQTPKHLITATGQRVTLRCSPRSGDLSVYWYQQSLDQGLQFLIQYYNGEERAKGNILERFSAQQFPDLHSELNLSSLELGDSALYFCASTSQASYNEQFFGPGTRLTVL.